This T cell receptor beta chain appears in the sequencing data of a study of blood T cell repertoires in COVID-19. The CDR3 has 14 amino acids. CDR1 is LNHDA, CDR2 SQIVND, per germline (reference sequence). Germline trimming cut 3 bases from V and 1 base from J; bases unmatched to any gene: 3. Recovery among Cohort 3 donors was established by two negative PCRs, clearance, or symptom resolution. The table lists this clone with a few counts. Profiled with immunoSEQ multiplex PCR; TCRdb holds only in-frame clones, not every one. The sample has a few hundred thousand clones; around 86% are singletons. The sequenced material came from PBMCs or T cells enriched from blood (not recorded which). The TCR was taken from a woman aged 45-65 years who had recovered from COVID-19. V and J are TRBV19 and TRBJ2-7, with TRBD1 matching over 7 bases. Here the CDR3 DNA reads TGTGCCAGTAGTATGACAGGGCGATCCTACGAGCAGTACTTC. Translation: CASSMTGRSYEQYF. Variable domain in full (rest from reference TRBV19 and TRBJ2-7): DGGITQSPKYLFRKEGQNVTLSCEQNLNHDAMYWYRQDPGQGLRLIYYSQIVNDFQKGDIAEGYSVSREKKESFPLTVTSAQKNPTAFYLCASSMTGRSYEQYFGPGTRLTVT.